These 23 T cell receptor beta chains were sequenced from one sample in a study of OX40 agonist ivuxolimab in advanced cancers. Assay used: immunoSEQ multiplex PCR; TCRdb lists only in-frame clones, some missing. This table holds around 130,000 clones, around 93% found once. This specimen consisted of CD4+ or CD8+ T cells sorted from blood, obtained in a trial of the OX40 agonist ivuxolimab. The receptors originated from an adult with an advanced solid tumor such as melanoma, head and neck, liver or kidney cancer.

This clone has only one observation. This chain links TRBV18 with TRBJ2-7; 9 bases map to TRBD1. The CDR3 has 13 residues. Germline CDR1 and CDR2: KGHSH and LQKENI. With 4 bases clipped from V and 3 bases from J, the junction kept 1 base outside the gene matches. CDR3 in DNA: TGTGCCAGCTCACGGACAGGGGACTACGAGCAGTACTTC. Its translation: CASSRTGDYEQYF.

The chain is built from TRBV5-1 and TRBJ1-1; D might be TRBD1 (5 bases). The CDR3 contains 14 residues. The ends were cut back, 4 bases at V and 0 bases at J, with 10 bases in the middle. Germline CDR1 and CDR2: SGHRS and YFSETQ. CDR3 coding DNA: TGCGCCAGCAGCCCGGGACCTATGAACACTGAAGCTTTCTTT. Protein product: CASSPGPMNTEAFF.

The gene calls are TRBV6-5 and TRBJ1-4, with no clear D. V lost 6 bases and J lost 0, with 11 bases in between. The CDR3 sequence is 15 residues long. Germline values: CDR1 MNHEY, CDR2 SVGAGI. DNA for the CDR3: TGTGCCAGCAGCTATTCGCCTACAACTAATGAAAAACTGTTTTTT. Translation gives CASSYSPTTNEKLFF.

The V call is TRBV27, the J call TRBJ1-6; D is possibly TRBD1 (6 bases). This CDR3 comprises 17 residues. CDR1 is MNHEY, CDR2 SMNVEV, per germline (reference sequence). V dropped 0 bases and J dropped 6 bases, with 15 bases sitting between them. For the CDR3, the DNA is TGTGCCAGCAGTTTATCGGGGGGCCCGCCGCTTAATTCACCCCTCCACTTT. Translated, it gives CASSLSGGPPLNSPLHF.

The V call is TRBV7-9, the J call TRBJ1-6; D might be TRBD1 (5 bases). The CDR3 sequence is 15 residues long. Germline-derived CDR1 and CDR2 are SEHNR and FQNEAQ (reference sequence). V was trimmed by 0 bases and J by 7 bases, leaving 10 bases between them. In DNA, the CDR3 is TGTGCCAGCAGCTTAGCGGGCAGGGCCAATTCACCCCTCCACTTT. Protein sequence: CASSLAGRANSPLHF.

This rearrangement joins TRBV29-1 to TRBJ1-3; D unclear. The CDR3 loop spans 12 amino acids. Between the trimmed V and J ends, which lost 1 base and 4 bases, there was a span of 5 bases. Germline V gene lookup returns CDR1 SQVTM and CDR2 ANQGSEA. The CDR3 sequence: CSVEARGNTIYF. As DNA, the CDR3 is TGCAGCGTTGAAGCCAGGGGAAACACCATATATTTT.

V gene TRBV18 combines with J gene TRBJ1-5; no firm D call. The ends were cut back, 6 bases at V and 6 bases at J, with 12 bases in the middle. The germline gives CDR1 KGHSH, CDR2 LQKENI. This CDR3 has 13 amino acids. The CDR3 nucleotides are TGTGCCAGCTCCATTGACCCGGTTCAGCCCCAGCATTTT. It specifies CASSIDPVQPQHF.

The gene calls are TRBV7-9 and TRBJ2-7, with 7 positions matching TRBD2. J gave up 3 bases and V 4 bases, and 15 bases lay outside the gene matches. The CDR3 consists of 17 residues. The V gene's germline CDR1 is SEHNR and CDR2 FQNEAQ (reference sequence). The CDR3 sequence: CASSSHSPGGGFYEQYF. DNA for the CDR3: TGTGCCAGCAGCTCCCATTCTCCGGGAGGTGGTTTCTACGAGCAGTACTTC.

V usage is TRBV6-1 and J usage is TRBJ2-7; 11 bases are a match to TRBD2. In germline, CDR1 is MNHNS, CDR2 SASEGT. Trimming took 8 bases from V and 6 from J; bases not matched to a gene: 9. This CDR3 comprises 14 residues. The CDR3 loop reads CASRRLAGLFEQYF. The CDR3 nucleotides are TGTGCCAGCCGCAGACTAGCGGGACTATTCGAGCAGTACTTC.

The sample holds one count of this clone. The J gene is TRBJ1-5, the V gene TRBV6-6; the D is unclear. V was trimmed by 2 bases and J by 5 bases, leaving 7 bases between them. Germline lookup yields CDR1 MNHNY and CDR2 SVGAGI (reference sequence). The CDR3 consists of 13 residues. The CDR3 here is CASSYGRDQPQHF. CDR3 in DNA: TGTGCCAGCAGTTACGGGAGGGATCAGCCCCAGCATTTT.

The count of this clone is one. This chain links TRBV6-1 with TRBJ2-7; D possibly corresponds to TRBD1 (6 bases). The CDR3 is made up of 18 amino acids. V shed 2 bases and J shed 6 bases, with 26 bases lying between them. Per the germline V gene, CDR1 is MNHNS and CDR2 is SASEGT. CDR3 residues: CASSELVPGHARSSEQYF. Here the CDR3 DNA reads TGTGCCAGCAGTGAACTCGTCCCGGGACATGCTCGGTCAAGCGAGCAGTACTTC.

The chain is built from TRBV21-1 and TRBJ2-7; the table gives TRBD1 as D, unverified against the DNA. TRBV21-1 constitutes a pseudogene. There are 18 residues in the CDR3. This chain's CDR3 is CASSKALFRDRPTYEQYF. The CDR3 DNA reads TGTGCCAGCAGCAAAGCGCTTTTTCGGGACAGGCCCACCTACGAGCAGTACTTC.

This chain uses TRBV28 with TRBJ2-7, with D uncertain. CDR1 and CDR2 from the germline V gene are MDHEN and SYDVKM. Trimming pared 3 bases from V and 1 base from J, leaving 16 bases between. The CDR3 totals 16 residues. CDR3 sequence reads: CASSLGTGPVSYEQYF. As DNA, the CDR3 is TGTGCCAGCAGTTTGGGTACCGGCCCAGTATCCTACGAGCAGTACTTC.

For the CDR3, the DNA is TGTGCCAGCACCGTCGACACCGCCCGGGGTACCCTCCACTTT. It is translated as CASTVDTARGTLHF. The rearrangement uses TRBV11-2 and TRBJ1-6; D is uncertain. The V gene lost 7 bases and the J gene lost 14 bases, with 21 bases spanning the gap. The germline V gene encodes CDR1 SGHAT and CDR2 FQNNGV. The CDR3 sequence is 14 residues long.

This chain joins TRBV11-3 and TRBJ2-1; 10 positions match TRBD2. V dropped 5 bases and J dropped 4; count of bases not matched to a gene: 5. Looked up from germline, CDR1 is SGHNT and CDR2 is YENEEA. The CDR3 covers 15 residues. Written as DNA, the CDR3 is TGTGCCAGCAGCGAACTAGCGGGATCTTACAATGAGCAGTTCTTC. Encoded protein: CASSELAGSYNEQFF. Together with reference TRBV11-3 and TRBJ2-1, the CDR3 gives the full variable domain: EAGVVQSPRYKIIEKKQPVAFWCNPISGHNTLYWYLQNLGQGPELLIRYENEEAVDDSQLPKDRFSAERLKGVDSTLKIQPAELGDSAVYLCASSELAGSYNEQFFGPGTRLTVL.

The chain combines TRBV2 with TRBJ2-4; the match to TRBD1 covers 7 bases. The CDR3 length is 17 residues. V was pared by 6 bases and J by 2 bases, with 13 bases of the junction left unmatched. The germline V gene encodes CDR1 SNHLY and CDR2 FYNNEI. CDR3 sequence reads: CASREIDRVGPKNIQYF. In DNA form, the CDR3 reads TGTGCCAGCAGGGAGATAGACAGGGTCGGCCCCAAAAACATTCAGTACTTC.

The V and J genes are TRBV7-9 and TRBJ2-6; D unresolved. The CDR3 totals 16 residues. V lost 0 bases to trimming and J lost 2 bases, with 8 bases between them. CDR1 is SEHNR and CDR2 is FQNEAQ in the germline V gene (reference sequence). The CDR3 loop reads CASSLAIMPGANVLTF. In nucleotides, the CDR3 is TGTGCCAGCAGCTTAGCGATAATGCCTGGGGCCAACGTCCTGACTTTC. The full variable domain, with the rest looked up from reference TRBV7-9 and TRBJ2-6, is DTGVSQNPRHKITKRGQNVTFRCDPISEHNRLYWYRQTLGQGPEFLTYFQNEAQLEKSRLLSDRFSAERPKGSFSTLEIQRTEQGDSAMYLCASSLAIMPGANVLTFGAGSRLTVL.

The V and J genes are TRBV28 and TRBJ1-5; D is perhaps TRBD1 (5 bases). CDR1 MDHEN and CDR2 SYDVKM come from the germline V gene. The CDR3 has 19 residues. Trimming cost V 3 bases and J 0 bases, with 21 bases left between them. The CDR3: CASSFPGQGIFTSNQPQHF. CDR3 nucleotide sequence: TGTGCCAGCAGTTTCCCTGGGCAGGGAATATTCACTAGCAATCAGCCCCAGCATTTT.

This chain connects TRBV7-2 to TRBJ1-2; D not certain. The V gene lost 4 bases and the J gene lost 1 base, with 7 bases spanning the gap. The CDR3 runs 13 residues. CDR1 is SGHTA, CDR2 FQGNSA, per germline. CDR3 nucleotides: TGTGCCAGCAGCTCCCAGATTAACTATGGCTACACCTTC. It encodes CASSSQINYGYTF. Looking up the rest from reference TRBV7-2 and TRBJ1-2 gives the full variable domain: GAGVSQSPSNKVTEKGKDVELRCDPISGHTALYWYRQSLGQGLEFLIYFQGNSAPDKSGLPSDRFSAERTGGSVSTLTIQRTQQEDSAVYLCASSSQINYGYTFGSGTRLTVV.

The rearrangement uses TRBV5-4 and TRBJ2-7; TRBD2 aligns across 13 bases. Germline V gene data show CDR1 as SGHNT and CDR2 as YYREEE (reference sequence). The V gene end was trimmed by 0 bases and the J gene end by 3 bases; junction bases not matched to a gene: 3. The CDR3 extends over 16 amino acids. CDR3 DNA: TGTGCCAGCAGCTTGGGGGGACTAGCGGGATTCTACGAGCAGTACTTC. Amino acids: CASSLGGLAGFYEQYF.

The genes are TRBV5-6 and TRBJ1-1; a weak D match, TRBD1 (6 bases). V shed 0 bases and J shed 11 bases, with 14 bases lying between them. The CDR3 totals 13 residues. Germline V CDR1 and CDR2: SGHDT, YYEEEE. CDR3 residues: CASSLAGGGQAFF. The CDR3 region has the DNA TGTGCCAGCAGCTTGGCCGGCGGGGGGCAGGCTTTCTTT.

The gene calls are TRBV28 and TRBJ1-3, with unresolved D. Trimming pared 1 base from V and 3 bases from J, leaving 1 base between. Germline lookup yields CDR1 MDHEN and CDR2 SYDVKM. This CDR3 contains 12 residues. CDR3 loop: CASSLFGNTIYF. In DNA, the CDR3 is TGTGCCAGCAGTTTATTTGGAAACACCATATATTTT.

The J gene is TRBJ1-2, the V gene TRBV10-1, with D tentatively TRBD1 (5 bases). V was pared by 7 bases and J by 5 bases, with 20 bases between. The CDR3 length is 15 residues. Germline CDR1 is WNHNN and CDR2 is SYGVQD (reference sequence). CDR3 sequence: CASNPRGATDYGYTF. The CDR3 nucleotides read TGCGCCAGCAACCCTCGTGGGGCTACTGATTATGGCTACACCTTC.